The 8 T cell receptor beta chains presented below share a single source sample, sequenced in a study of Ad26.COV2.S vaccination and SARS-CoV-2 variants. Regarding treatment: approximately 18 received Ad26.COV2.S at low or high dose, single or two shots; five or six received placebo; per-sample allocation not given. Collection of the samples took place on day 63 after the first injection of vaccine or placebo. TCRdb's table, derived via immunoSEQ multiplex PCR, lists solely in-frame clones and lacks some. This sample has hundreds of thousands of clones, with roughly 91% found just once. Sequenced here: peripheral blood, sampled in a trial of Ad26.COV2.S vaccine versus placebo. Source of these receptors: a person aged 18-65 years who received the Ad26.COV2.S COVID-19 vaccine or a placebo.

The chain joins TRBV6-5 to TRBJ2-5; 9 bases agree with TRBD1. Germline lookup yields CDR1 MNHEY and CDR2 SVGAGI. There are 16 residues in the CDR3. After removal of 1 base from V and 5 bases from J, the junction contained 8 bases not matched to a gene. As DNA, the CDR3 is TGTGCCAGCAGTTACTTCCGGGACAGGGTAGAGGAGACCCAGTACTTC. Protein sequence: CASSYFRDRVEETQYF.

V and J are TRBV6-5 and TRBJ1-1; D gene ambiguous. The CDR3 contains 15 residues. Germline CDR1 MNHEY, CDR2 SVGAGI. Trimming left V 6 bases short and J 4 bases short, with 18 bases between. CDR3 nucleotides: TGTGCCAGCAGCCTCGACGTGGGTGGAGTCACTGAAGCTTTCTTT. It codes for CASSLDVGGVTEAFF.

The J gene is TRBJ1-1, the V gene TRBV29-1; D is unresolved. The V gene lost 8 bases and the J gene lost 6 bases, with 13 bases spanning the gap. This CDR3 comprises 11 residues. Germline V gene data show CDR1 as SQVTM and CDR2 as ANQGSEA. In nucleotides, the CDR3 is TGCAGCTCGATGGAGGGCGCTGAAGCTTTCTTT. This sequence encodes CSSMEGAEAFF.

This chain's CDR3 is CASSVLAGLASYEQYF. In DNA, the CDR3 is TGTGCCAGCAGTGTTTTGGCGGGACTAGCTTCCTACGAGCAGTACTTC. The chain combines TRBV2 with TRBJ2-7; 9 nucleotides match TRBD2. Losses at the gene ends were 4 bases for V and 1 base for J; bases not matched to a gene: 8. This CDR3 contains 16 residues. CDR1 is SNHLY, CDR2 FYNNEI, per germline.

The V gene is TRBV3-1 (or the pseudogene TRBV3-2), the J gene TRBJ2-4, with 7 bases matching TRBD2. CDR1 and CDR2 from the germline V gene are LGHDT and YNNKEL (reference sequence). V shed 0 bases and J 0 bases; nucleotides not matched to a gene: 5. CDR3 length: 17 residues. The CDR3, as DNA: TGTGCCAGCAGCCAAGAGAGGCTAGCGGTAGCCAAAAACATTCAGTACTTC. Encoded protein: CASSQERLAVAKNIQYF.

The chain combines TRBV30 with TRBJ1-1; the D is unclear. Trimming took off 3 bases at V and 3 bases at J, with 11 bases between the two ends. Germline assignment: CDR1 GTSNPN and CDR2 SVGIG (reference sequence). CDR3 length: 13 amino acids. CDR3 in amino acids: CAWREVSYTEAFF. CDR3 bases: TGTGCCTGGAGGGAAGTTTCGTACACTGAAGCTTTCTTT. Combining the CDR3 with reference TRBV30 and TRBJ1-1 gives the whole variable domain SQTIHQWPATLVQPVGSPLSLECTVEGTSNPNLYWYRQAAGRGLQLLFYSVGIGQISSEVPQNLSASRPQDRQFILSSKKLLLSDSGFYLCAWREVSYTEAFFGQGTRLTVV.

The rearrangement links TRBV4-1 to TRBJ2-7; D may be TRBD1 (5 bases). CDR3 size: 14 residues. The germline V gene has CDR1 MGHRA and CDR2 YSYEKL. The V and J ends lost 3 bases and 0 bases respectively, with 9 bases between them. The CDR3, as DNA: TGCGCCAGCAGCCAGGGGCTCTACTCCTACGAGCAGTACTTC. Translation gives CASSQGLYSYEQYF.

A remark on this clone: The sample has other DNA sequences that encode this CDR3 too. The chain carries TRBV6-5 and TRBJ1-6; 9 positions match TRBD1. J gave up 9 bases and V 0 bases, and 3 bases lay outside the gene matches. The CDR3 is 15 residues long. Germline lookup yields CDR1 MNHEY and CDR2 SVGAGI. In nucleotides, the CDR3 is TGTGCCAGCAGTTACTCAAGACAGGGGGGTTCACCCCTCCACTTT. Translated: CASSYSRQGGSPLHF.